This TCR beta chain was recovered during a study of PD-1 blockade in classical Hodgkin lymphoma. Study at large: Intravenous delivery of nivolumab at 3 mg/kg to patients occurred every 2 weeks.

V was pared by 4 bases and J by 1 base, with 10 bases between. This CDR3 region has 14 residues. In germline, CDR1 is SGHRS, CDR2 YFSETQ. Autologous stem cell transplantation was followed by relapse in every patient, and brentuximab vedotin exposure varied. Responses achieved at best were complete response, partial response or progressive disease. Libraries were prepared by immunoSEQ multiplex PCR; TCRdb keeps only in-frame clonotypes and omits some of them. Of about 24,000 clones in the sample, under 90% were seen once. About this clone: Its specificity is unknown.

Study-level findings and limits: Individuals initiating nivolumab under 1 year after ASCT were excluded. According to reports, newly diagnosed patients had lower baseline TCR diversity than healthy donors, and relapsed/refractory patients had lower baseline TCR diversity still.

The gene calls are TRBV5-1 and TRBJ2-3; D might be TRBD1 or TRBD2, each matching 5 bases. Sequencing used peripheral blood mononuclear cells (PBMCs), obtained before the second cycle of nivolumab. The TCR was taken from a human donor with classical Hodgkin lymphoma. The CDR3 protein is CASSRDGGTDTQYF. In DNA form, the CDR3 reads TGCGCCAGCAGCCGGGACGGGGGCACAGATACGCAGTATTTT.